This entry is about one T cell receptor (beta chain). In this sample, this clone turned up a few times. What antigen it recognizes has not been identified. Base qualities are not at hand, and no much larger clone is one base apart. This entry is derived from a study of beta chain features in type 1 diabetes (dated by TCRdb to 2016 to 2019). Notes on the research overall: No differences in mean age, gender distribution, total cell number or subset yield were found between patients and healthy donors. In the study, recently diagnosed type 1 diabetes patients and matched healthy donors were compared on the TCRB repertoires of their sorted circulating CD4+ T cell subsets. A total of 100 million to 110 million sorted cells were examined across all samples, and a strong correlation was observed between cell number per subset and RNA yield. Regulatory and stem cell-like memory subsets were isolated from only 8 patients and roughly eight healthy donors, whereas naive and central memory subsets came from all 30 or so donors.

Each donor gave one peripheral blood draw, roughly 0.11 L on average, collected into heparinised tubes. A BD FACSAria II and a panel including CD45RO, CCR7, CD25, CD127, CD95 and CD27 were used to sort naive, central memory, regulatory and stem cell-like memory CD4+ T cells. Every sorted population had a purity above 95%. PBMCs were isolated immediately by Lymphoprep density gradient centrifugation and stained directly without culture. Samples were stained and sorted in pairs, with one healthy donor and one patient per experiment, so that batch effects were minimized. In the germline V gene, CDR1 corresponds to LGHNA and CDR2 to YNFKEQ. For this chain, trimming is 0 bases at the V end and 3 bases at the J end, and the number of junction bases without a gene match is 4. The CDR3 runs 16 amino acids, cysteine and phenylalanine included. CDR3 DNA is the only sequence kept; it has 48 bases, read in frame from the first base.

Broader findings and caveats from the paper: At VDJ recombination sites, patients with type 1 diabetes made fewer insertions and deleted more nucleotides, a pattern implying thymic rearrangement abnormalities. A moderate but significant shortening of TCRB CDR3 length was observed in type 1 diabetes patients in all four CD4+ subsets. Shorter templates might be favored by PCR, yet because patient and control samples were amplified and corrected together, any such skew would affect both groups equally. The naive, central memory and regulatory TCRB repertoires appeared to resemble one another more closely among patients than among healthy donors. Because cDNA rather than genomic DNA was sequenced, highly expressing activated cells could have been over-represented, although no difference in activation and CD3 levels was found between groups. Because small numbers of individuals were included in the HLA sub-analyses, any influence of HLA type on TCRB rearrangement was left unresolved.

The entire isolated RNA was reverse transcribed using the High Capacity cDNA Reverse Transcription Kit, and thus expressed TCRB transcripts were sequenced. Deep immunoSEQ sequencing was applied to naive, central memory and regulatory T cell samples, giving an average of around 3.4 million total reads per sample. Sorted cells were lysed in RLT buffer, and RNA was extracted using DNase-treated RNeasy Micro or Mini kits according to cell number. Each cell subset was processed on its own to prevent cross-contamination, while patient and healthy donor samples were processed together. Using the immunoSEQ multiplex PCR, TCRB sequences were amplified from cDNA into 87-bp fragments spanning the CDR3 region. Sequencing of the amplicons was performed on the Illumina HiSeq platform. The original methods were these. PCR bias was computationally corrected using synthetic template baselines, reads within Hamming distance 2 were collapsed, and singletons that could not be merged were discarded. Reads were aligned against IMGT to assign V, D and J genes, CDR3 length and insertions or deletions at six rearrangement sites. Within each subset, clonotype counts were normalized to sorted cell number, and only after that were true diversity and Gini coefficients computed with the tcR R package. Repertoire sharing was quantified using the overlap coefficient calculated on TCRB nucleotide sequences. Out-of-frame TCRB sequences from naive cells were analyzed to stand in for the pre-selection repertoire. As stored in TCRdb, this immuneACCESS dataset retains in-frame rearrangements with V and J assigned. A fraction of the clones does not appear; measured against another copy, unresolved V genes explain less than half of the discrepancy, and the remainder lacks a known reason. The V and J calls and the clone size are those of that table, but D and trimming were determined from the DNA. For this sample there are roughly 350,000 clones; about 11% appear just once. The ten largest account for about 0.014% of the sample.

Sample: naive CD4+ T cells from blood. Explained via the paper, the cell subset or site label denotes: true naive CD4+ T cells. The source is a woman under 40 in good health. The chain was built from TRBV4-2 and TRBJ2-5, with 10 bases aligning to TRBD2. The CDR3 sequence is CASSQDLLAGKETQYF. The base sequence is TGTGCCAGCAGCCAAGATCTACTAGCGGGAAAAGAGACCCAGTACTTC.